A selection of T cell receptor beta chains follows, all from one sample in a study of T cell repertoires in cytomegalovirus infection. Antigens for these TCRs are unknown. TCRdb ran MiXCR on the reads and lists one entry per CDR3 protein. The table shows 450,000 to 550,000 distinct CDR3 sequences, with about 44% occurring only once. Sequencing used cultured PBMCs, obtained from culture after CMV antigen stimulation. These receptors all come from a human donor in good health (CMV status not recorded). Some clones in this sample may be carry-over from other donors' samples. CDR3s include the opening cysteine and the closing phenylalanine or tryptophan. The order of the fields is CDR3 protein, CDR3 DNA, V gene, D gene, clone size, J gene. The D gene is left open where the match is weak. The size of a clone is reported for some rows only, either as once, few or many, or as a class for expanded clones.

cdr3_aa: CASSSTSGARQYF
cdr3_nt: TGTGCCAGCAGCTCGACTAGCGGGGCCCGCCAGTATTTT
v_call: TRBV27
d_call: TRBD2
clone_size: -
j_call: TRBJ2-3

cdr3_aa: CASSLNLFSRNPQYF
cdr3_nt: TGTGCCAGCAGTTTGAACCTATTCAGCAGGAATCCGCAGTATTTT
v_call: TRBV12-3/TRBV12-4
d_call: -
clone_size: -
j_call: TRBJ2-3

cdr3_aa: CASSPTVSVAEAFF
cdr3_nt: TGTGCCAGCAGCCCTACGGTGAGTGTCGCTGAAGCTTTCTTT
v_call: TRBV7-8
d_call: -
clone_size: -
j_call: TRBJ1-1

cdr3_aa: CASSLGPAGGNQPQHF
cdr3_nt: TGTGCCAGCAGCTTAGGTCCGGCTGGGGGCAATCAGCCCCAGCATTTT
v_call: TRBV7-6
d_call: -
clone_size: -
j_call: TRBJ1-5

cdr3_aa: CASSLVLRDEQFF
cdr3_nt: TGTGCCAGCAGCTTAGTCCTCCGGGATGAGCAGTTCTTC
v_call: TRBV7-2
d_call: -
clone_size: -
j_call: TRBJ2-1

cdr3_aa: CASSLRGGRGETQYF
cdr3_nt: TGTGCCAGCAGCTTACGAGGGGGCCGGGGGGAGACCCAGTACTTC
v_call: TRBV7-6
d_call: -
clone_size: -
j_call: TRBJ2-5

cdr3_aa: CATSRRQGLNTEAFF
cdr3_nt: TGTGCCACCAGCCGCCGACAGGGGTTGAACACTGAAGCTTTCTTT
v_call: TRBV15
d_call: TRBD1
clone_size: -
j_call: TRBJ1-1

cdr3_aa: CASSQHLGNTIYF
cdr3_nt: TGTGCCAGCAGCCAGCACCTCGGAAACACCATATATTTT
v_call: TRBV7-6
d_call: -
clone_size: few
j_call: TRBJ1-3

cdr3_aa: CASSLDRDRPHSPLHF
cdr3_nt: TGTGCCAGCAGCTTGGACCGGGACAGGCCTCATTCACCCCTCCACTTT
v_call: TRBV11-2
d_call: TRBD1
clone_size: -
j_call: TRBJ1-6

cdr3_aa: CASSLASGLAGQNEQFF
cdr3_nt: TGTGCCAGCAGCTTAGCGTCAGGACTAGCGGGACAAAATGAGCAGTTCTTC
v_call: TRBV7-2
d_call: TRBD2
clone_size: -
j_call: TRBJ2-1

cdr3_aa: CASSLFPGINNEQFF
cdr3_nt: TGTGCCAGCAGCTTATTCCCCGGGATCAACAATGAGCAGTTCTTC
v_call: TRBV7-2
d_call: -
clone_size: many
j_call: TRBJ2-1

cdr3_aa: CASRKGTAEGQFF
cdr3_nt: TGTGCCAGCAGGAAAGGGACTGCGGAAGGGCAGTTCTTC
v_call: TRBV12-3/TRBV12-4
d_call: -
clone_size: -
j_call: TRBJ2-1

cdr3_aa: CASSPTSGANVLTF
cdr3_nt: TGTGCCAGCAGCCCCACCTCTGGGGCCAACGTCCTGACTTTC
v_call: TRBV7-2
d_call: -
clone_size: -
j_call: TRBJ2-6